This TCR beta chain derives from a study of CD8 T cells in ankylosing spondylitis (dated by TCRdb to about 2017). Notes on the research overall: The study set out to find disease-linked TCR variants by profiling T cell receptor beta repertoires in ankylosing spondylitis patients and healthy donors. The full study cohort was made up of under 30 ankylosing spondylitis patients and fewer than 120 healthy donors. Samples of peripheral blood were taken, and for ankylosing spondylitis patients, synovial fluid was collected as well. The study at large found these results: According to the report, matched synovial fluid samples from ankylosing spondylitis patients were significantly enriched for the disease-linked clones. A TCR beta motif made up of several highly homologous amino acid variants appeared to be characteristic of blood from ankylosing spondylitis patients. The disease-linked clones had a CD8+ phenotype and were found at relatively low frequencies in peripheral blood. Some TCR beta motif variants had previously been reported in synovial fluid and blood of reactive arthritis patients, which suggested common disease-initiation mechanisms.

Sequencing was carried out with an Illumina HiSeq 2500. Quantitative 5'-RACE with molecular barcodes was the method used to prepare the TCR beta libraries. The published analysis was carried out like this. To identify disease-linked TCR variants, a new computational method was used, one built on a probabilistic model of VDJ rearrangement. TCRdb reprocessed the public reads (quality trimming at Q25 with fastp, clone calling with MiXCR) and kept in-frame beta chains. Rows matching on CDR3 protein sequence are summarized as one entry with the most common DNA and genes. These V and J calls are TCRdb output, not the study's own analysis. Here the sample has a few hundred thousand distinct CDR3 sequences; approximately 22% occur a single time. About 12% of the sample belongs to the ten largest clones. This clonotype was counted only a few times. Its recognized antigen is unknown. No per-base quality is available; no much larger clone lies one base away.

Looking up the germline V gene (reference sequence) yields CDR1 GTSNPN and CDR2 SVGIG. The trim is 1 base for V and 0 bases for J, with a gap of 4 bases between the germline ends. The CDR3 measures 13 amino acids from cysteine to phenylalanine. Here the CDR3 DNA is all that survives: 39 bases in frame from base 1. The rearrangement combines TRBV30 with TRBJ2-1, with the D gene not clear enough to name. The TCR sequence derives from a male donor with ankylosing spondylitis or in good health (not recorded which). The sample comprised blood, either unsorted or a sorted T cell fraction (not recorded which). CDR3 protein: CAWSATSYNEQFF. The nucleotide sequence reads TGTGCCTGGAGTGCTACCTCCTACAATGAGCAGTTCTTC.